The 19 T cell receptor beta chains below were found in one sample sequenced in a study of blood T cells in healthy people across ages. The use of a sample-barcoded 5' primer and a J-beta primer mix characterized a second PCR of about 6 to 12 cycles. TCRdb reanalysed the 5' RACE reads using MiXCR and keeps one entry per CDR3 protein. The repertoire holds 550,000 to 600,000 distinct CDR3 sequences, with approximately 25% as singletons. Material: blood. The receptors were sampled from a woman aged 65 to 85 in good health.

The CDR3 reads CASSLASRVQETQYF. CDR3 in DNA: TGCGCCAGCAGCTTGGCGTCACGGGTCCAGGAGACCCAGTACTTC. J is TRBJ2-5 and V is TRBV5-1; D is unresolved. The V end was cut by 0 bases, the J end by 5 bases, with 14 bases between. In germline, CDR1 is SGHRS, CDR2 YFSETQ. The CDR3 has 15 amino acids.

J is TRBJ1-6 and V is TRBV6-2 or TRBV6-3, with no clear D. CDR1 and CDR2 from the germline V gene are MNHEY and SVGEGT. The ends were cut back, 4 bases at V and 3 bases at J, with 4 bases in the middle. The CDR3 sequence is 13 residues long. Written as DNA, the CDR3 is TGTGCCAGCAGTTCCGACTATAATTCACCCCTCCACTTT. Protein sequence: CASSSDYNSPLHF.

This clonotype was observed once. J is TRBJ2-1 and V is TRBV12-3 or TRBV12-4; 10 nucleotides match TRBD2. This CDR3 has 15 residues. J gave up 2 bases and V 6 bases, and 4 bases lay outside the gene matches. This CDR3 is CASRSSGGTYNEQFF. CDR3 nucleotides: TGTGCCAGCAGAAGTAGCGGGGGGACCTACAATGAGCAGTTCTTC.

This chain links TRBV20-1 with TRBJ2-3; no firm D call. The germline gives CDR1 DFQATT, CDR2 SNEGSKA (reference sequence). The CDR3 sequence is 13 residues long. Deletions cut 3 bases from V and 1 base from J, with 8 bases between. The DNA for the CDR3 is TGCAGTGCTAGGGTAACAGGCACAGATACGCAGTATTTT. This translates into CSARVTGTDTQYF.

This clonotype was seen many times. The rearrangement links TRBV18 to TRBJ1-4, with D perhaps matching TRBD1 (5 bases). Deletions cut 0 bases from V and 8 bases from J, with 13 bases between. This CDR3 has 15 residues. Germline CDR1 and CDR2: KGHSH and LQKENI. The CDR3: CASSPPEGRQEKLFF. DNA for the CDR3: TGTGCCAGCTCACCACCAGAGGGGCGCCAGGAAAAACTGTTTTTT.

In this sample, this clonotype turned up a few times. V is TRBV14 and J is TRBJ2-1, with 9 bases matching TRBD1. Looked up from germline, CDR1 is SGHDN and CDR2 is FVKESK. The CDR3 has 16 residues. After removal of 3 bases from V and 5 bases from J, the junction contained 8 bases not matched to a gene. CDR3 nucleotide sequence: TGTGCCAGCAGCCATTGGACAGGGGAGGTAAACAATGAGCAGTTCTTC. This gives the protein CASSHWTGEVNNEQFF.

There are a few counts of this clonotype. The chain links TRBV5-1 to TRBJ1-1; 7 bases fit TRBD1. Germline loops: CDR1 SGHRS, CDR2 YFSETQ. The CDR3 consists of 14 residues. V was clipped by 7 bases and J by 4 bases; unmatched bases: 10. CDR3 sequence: CASSITGEGTEAFF. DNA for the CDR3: TGCGCCAGCTCCATTACAGGGGAGGGCACTGAAGCTTTCTTT.

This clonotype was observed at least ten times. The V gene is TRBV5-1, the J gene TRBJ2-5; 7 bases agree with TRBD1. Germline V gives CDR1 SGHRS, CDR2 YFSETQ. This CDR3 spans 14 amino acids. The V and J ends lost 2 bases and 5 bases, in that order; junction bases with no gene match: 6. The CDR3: CASSLGGRGETQYF. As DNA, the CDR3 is TGCGCCAGCAGCTTAGGCGGCAGGGGGGAGACCCAGTACTTC.

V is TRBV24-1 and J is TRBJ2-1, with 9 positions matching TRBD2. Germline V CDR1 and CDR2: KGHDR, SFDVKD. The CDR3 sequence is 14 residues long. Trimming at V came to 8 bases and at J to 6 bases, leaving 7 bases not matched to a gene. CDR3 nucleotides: TGTGCCACCACCGGAGCGGGGGGTTTCAATGAGCAGTTCTTC. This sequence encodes CATTGAGGFNEQFF.

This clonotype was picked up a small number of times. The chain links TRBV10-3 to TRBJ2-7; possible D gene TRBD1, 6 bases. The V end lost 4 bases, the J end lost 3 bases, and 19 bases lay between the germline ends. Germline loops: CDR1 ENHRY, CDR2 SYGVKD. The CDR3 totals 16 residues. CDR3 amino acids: CAISAAPGHTYYEQYF. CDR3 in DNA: TGTGCCATCAGTGCCGCCCCGGGACATACGTACTACGAGCAGTACTTC.

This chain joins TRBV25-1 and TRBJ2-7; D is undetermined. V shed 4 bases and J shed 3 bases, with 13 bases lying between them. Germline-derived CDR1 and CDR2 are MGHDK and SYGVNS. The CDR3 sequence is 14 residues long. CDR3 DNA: TGTGCCAGCAGTGGATCCGGCACAAGCTACGAGCAGTACTTC. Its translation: CASSGSGTSYEQYF.

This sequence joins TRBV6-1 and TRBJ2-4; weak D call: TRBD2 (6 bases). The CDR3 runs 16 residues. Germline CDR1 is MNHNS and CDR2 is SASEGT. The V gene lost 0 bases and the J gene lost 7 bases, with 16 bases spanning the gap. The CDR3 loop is CASSEASTSTLNIQYF. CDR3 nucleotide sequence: TGTGCCAGCAGTGAAGCTTCGACTAGTACCCTTAACATTCAGTACTTC.

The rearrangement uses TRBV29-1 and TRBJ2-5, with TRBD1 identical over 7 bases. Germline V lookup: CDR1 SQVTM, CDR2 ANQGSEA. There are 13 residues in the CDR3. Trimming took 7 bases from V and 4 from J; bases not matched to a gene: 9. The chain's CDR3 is CSAKGRTGETQYF. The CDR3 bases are TGCAGCGCTAAAGGTCGGACAGGAGAGACCCAGTACTTC.

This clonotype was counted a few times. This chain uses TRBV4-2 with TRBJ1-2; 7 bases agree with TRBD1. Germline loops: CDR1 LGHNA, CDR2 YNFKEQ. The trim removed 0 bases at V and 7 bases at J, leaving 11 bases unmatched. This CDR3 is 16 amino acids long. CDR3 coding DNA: TGTGCCAGCAGCCAAGAAGGGCAGGAGGGGGCGCGTGGCTACACCTTC. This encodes CASSQEGQEGARGYTF.

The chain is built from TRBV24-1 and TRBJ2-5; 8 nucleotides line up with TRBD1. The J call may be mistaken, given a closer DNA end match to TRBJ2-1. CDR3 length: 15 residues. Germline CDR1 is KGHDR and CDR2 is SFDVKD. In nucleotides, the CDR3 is TGTGCCACCAGTGATTCCAACAGGGGGGACAATGAGCAGTTCTTC. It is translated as CATSDSNRGDNEQFF.

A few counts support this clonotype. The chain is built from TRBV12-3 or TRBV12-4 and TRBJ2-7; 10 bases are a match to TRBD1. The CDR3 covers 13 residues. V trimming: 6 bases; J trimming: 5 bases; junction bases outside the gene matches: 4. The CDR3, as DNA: TGTGCCAGCAGGGACAGGGGGGTCCACGAGCAGTACTTC. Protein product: CASRDRGVHEQYF.

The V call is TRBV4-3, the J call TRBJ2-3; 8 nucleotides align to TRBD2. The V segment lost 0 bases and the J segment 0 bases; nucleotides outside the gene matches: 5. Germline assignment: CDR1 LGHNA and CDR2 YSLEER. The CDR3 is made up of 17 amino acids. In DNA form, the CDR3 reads TGCGCCAGCAGCCAAGATTTAGCGGGGTTTAGCACAGATACGCAGTATTTT. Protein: CASSQDLAGFSTDTQYF.

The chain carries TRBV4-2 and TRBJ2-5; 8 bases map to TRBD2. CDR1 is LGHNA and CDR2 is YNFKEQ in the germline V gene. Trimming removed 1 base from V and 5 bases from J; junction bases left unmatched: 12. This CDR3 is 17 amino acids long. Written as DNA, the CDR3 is TGTGCCAGCAGCCAAGTAAAGGGCCTCGGGGGGGCCGAGACCCAGTACTTC. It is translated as CASSQVKGLGGAETQYF.

The CDR3 region is CASRLGRKESEKLFF. As DNA, the CDR3 is TGTGCCAGCAGACTGGGACGGAAAGAGTCTGAAAAACTGTTTTTT. This rearrangement joins TRBV6-5 to TRBJ1-4, with D perhaps TRBD1 (5 bases). Germline CDR1 is MNHEY and CDR2 is SVGAGI. The CDR3 has 15 amino acids. The V end lost 6 bases, the J end lost 7 bases, and 18 bases lay between the germline ends.